These 28 T cell receptor beta chains share one sample of origin, sequenced in a study of beta chain features in type 1 diabetes (dated 2018 in TCRdb). Libraries were made using the immunoSEQ multiplex PCR assay. All of the isolated RNA was reverse transcribed with the High Capacity cDNA Reverse Transcription Kit, so expressed TCRB transcripts were sequenced. Not all clones reach the TCRdb copy of this immuneACCESS table, which keeps in-frame sequences only. Checked studies attribute under half of the gap to unresolved V genes and leave the rest unexplained. The sample table contains fewer than 550,000 clones; only one count was recorded for 11% of them. About 0.045% of the sample lies in the top ten. The material sequenced was naive CD4+ T cells from blood. Sample cell subset or site, as interpreted from the label and publication: true naive CD4+ T cells. Receptors originate from a woman between 18 and 29 years old in good health.

This clone was found a few times. CDR3 DNA sequence: TGTGCCAGCAGCGTAGATGGGAGGGGCTGGGATTACTCTAACTATGGCTACACCTTC. Amino acids: CASSVDGRGWDYSNYGYTF. The chain uses TRBV9 and TRBJ1-2, with D maybe TRBD1 (5 bases). Trimming pared 0 bases from V and 0 bases from J, leaving 21 bases between. Looked up from germline, CDR1 is SGDLS and CDR2 is YYNGEE. The CDR3 covers 19 residues.

The V gene is TRBV29-1, the J gene TRBJ2-1; D might be TRBD1 or TRBD2, each matching 5 bases. V was cut by 4 bases and J by 0 bases, with 13 bases left in between. This CDR3 is built from 15 residues. In germline, CDR1 is SQVTM, CDR2 ANQGSEA. The CDR3 DNA follows: TGCAGCGTTGGATCGGGGCCTAGCTCCTACAATGAGCAGTTCTTC. This codes for CSVGSGPSSYNEQFF.

The chain carries TRBV10-3 and TRBJ2-3; D perhaps matches TRBD2 (5 bases). The CDR3 runs to 14 residues. The V gene lost 3 bases and the J gene lost 6 bases, with 13 bases spanning the gap. Germline lookup yields CDR1 ENHRY and CDR2 SYGVKD. CDR3 sequence reads: CAISDRGRPDTQYF. The CDR3 region has the DNA TGTGCCATCAGTGATAGAGGGCGACCTGATACGCAGTATTTT.

The chain employs TRBV9 and TRBJ2-1; tentative D call: TRBD2 (5 bases). This CDR3 has 12 residues. V lost 3 bases to trimming and J lost 13 bases, with 14 bases between them. Germline V gene sequence: CDR1 SGDLS, CDR2 YYNGEE. This CDR3 reads CASSARLGVQFF. The CDR3 nucleotides read TGTGCCAGCAGCGCCAGACTCGGGGTACAGTTCTTC. The whole variable domain, filled in from reference TRBV9 and TRBJ2-1, reads DSGVTQTPKHLITATGQRVTLRCSPRSGDLSVYWYQQSLDQGLQFLIQYYNGEERAKGNILERFSAQQFPDLHSELNLSSLELGDSALYFCASSARLGVQFFGPGTRLTVL.

The chain has TRBV7-3 and TRBJ2-3, with unresolved D. The CDR3 has 14 residues. The V gene's germline CDR1 is SGHTA and CDR2 FQGTGA. V lost 4 bases to trimming and J lost 0 bases, with 8 bases between them. Here the CDR3 reads CASSSDPSTDTQYF. The CDR3 DNA is TGTGCCAGCAGCTCAGACCCTAGCACAGATACGCAGTATTTT. The full variable domain, its missing parts supplied by reference TRBV7-3 and TRBJ2-3, is GAGVSQTPSNKVTEKGKYVELRCDPISGHTALYWYRQSLGQGPEFLIYFQGTGAADDSGLPNDRFFAVRPEGSVSTLKIQRTERGDSAVYLCASSSDPSTDTQYFGPGTRLTVL.

This clone showed up just a few times. This specimen includes other DNA sequences encoding the same CDR3. V and J are TRBV4-3 and TRBJ2-3; D might be TRBD2 (6 bases). Trimming left V 0 bases short and J 4 bases short, with 8 bases between. This CDR3 is built from 14 residues. CDR1 and CDR2 from the germline V gene are LGHNA and YSLEER. This CDR3 reads CASSQDGGADTQYF. In DNA form, the CDR3 reads TGCGCCAGCAGCCAAGATGGCGGGGCAGATACGCAGTATTTT.

The chain carries TRBV30 and TRBJ2-3, with 7 bases fitting TRBD1. The CDR3 sequence is 16 residues long. Germline CDR1 and CDR2: GTSNPN and SVGIG (reference sequence). Losses at the gene ends were 3 bases for V and 3 bases for J; bases not matched to a gene: 12. CDR3 in DNA: TGTGCCTGGAGCCTAGGGCAGGGGGTAAGGACAGATACGCAGTATTTT. Protein product: CAWSLGQGVRTDTQYF. Drawing the rest from reference TRBV30 and TRBJ2-3, the complete variable domain is SQTIHQWPATLVQPVGSPLSLECTVEGTSNPNLYWYRQAAGRGLQLLFYSVGIGQISSEVPQNLSASRPQDRQFILSSKKLLLSDSGFYLCAWSLGQGVRTDTQYFGPGTRLTVL.

The chain uses TRBV13 and TRBJ1-3; no reliable D call. The CDR3 consists of 16 residues. Per germline, CDR1 PRHDT and CDR2 FYEKMQ (reference sequence). The V end was cut by 2 bases, the J end by 0 bases, with 11 bases between. The CDR3 sequence is CASSLFRESSGNTIYF. As DNA, the CDR3 is TGTGCCAGCAGCTTATTCCGGGAATCCTCTGGAAACACCATATATTTT.

The gene calls are TRBV7-8 and TRBJ1-4; TRBD1 matches at 8 bases. V lost 0 bases to trimming and J lost 5 bases; unmatched junction nucleotides: 11. The length of the CDR3 is 18 residues. The germline V gene has CDR1 SGHVS and CDR2 FQNEAQ. Here the CDR3 reads CASSLATQGAAWNEKLFF. As DNA, the CDR3 is TGTGCCAGCAGCTTAGCGACCCAGGGGGCCGCCTGGAATGAAAAACTGTTTTTT.

This clone showed up just a few times. In the same sample, other DNA sequences code for this CDR3. CDR3 nucleotide sequence: TGTGCCAGCAGCTCAGGACTAGCGGGAGCGTGGGAGACCCAGTACTTC. Encoded protein: CASSSGLAGAWETQYF. The chain is built from TRBV7-9 and TRBJ2-5, with 13 positions matching TRBD2. V lost 4 bases, J lost 5 bases, and 7 bases stayed unmatched. The germline CDR1 and CDR2 sequences are SEHNR and FQNEAQ (reference sequence). CDR3 length: 16 amino acids.

This clone appeared a few times. The genes are TRBV4-2 and TRBJ1-1; no reliable D call. The V gene lost 1 base and the J gene lost 0 bases, with 15 bases spanning the gap. From germline, CDR1 is LGHNA and CDR2 YNFKEQ. CDR3 length equals 17 residues. This chain's CDR3 is CASSQADKSLMNTEAFF. Here the CDR3 DNA reads TGTGCCAGCAGCCAAGCGGATAAATCACTTATGAACACTGAAGCTTTCTTT.

The chain uses TRBV4-3 and TRBJ2-3, with D possibly being TRBD2 (7 bases). The V gene lost 0 bases and the J gene lost 3 bases, with 16 bases spanning the gap. Germline assignment: CDR1 LGHNA and CDR2 YSLEER. The CDR3 is 17 residues long. The CDR3 bases are TGCGCCAGCAGCCAAGATAGACGGGGGGCTGGAACAGATACGCAGTATTTT. Protein product: CASSQDRRGAGTDTQYF.

This clone was recorded a few times. The V and J genes are TRBV14 and TRBJ2-2; D tentatively reads TRBD1 or TRBD2 (5 bases each). The V end lost 4 bases, the J end lost 6 bases, and 9 bases lay between the germline ends. In germline, CDR1 is SGHDN, CDR2 FVKESK. The CDR3 totals 13 residues. The chain's CDR3 is CASSLLGAGELFF. DNA for the CDR3: TGTGCCAGCAGCCTACTAGGGGCCGGGGAGCTGTTTTTT.

This clone turned up a few times. This chain links TRBV7-2 with TRBJ2-2; unclear D gene. CDR1 and CDR2 from the germline V gene are SGHTA and FQGNSA. The CDR3 has 15 residues. V lost 5 bases, J lost 4 bases, and 14 bases lay in between. CDR3 loop: CASSKRVVGTGELFF. CDR3 coding DNA: TGTGCCAGCAGCAAAAGGGTAGTAGGCACCGGGGAGCTGTTTTTT.

The rearrangement joins TRBV6-4 to TRBJ2-3; perhaps TRBD2 as D (6 bases). Germline assignment: CDR1 MRHNA and CDR2 SNTAGT. The CDR3 is made up of 15 amino acids. Between the trimmed V and J ends, which lost 3 bases and 2 bases, there was a span of 12 bases. The CDR3 here is CASSEAGLVTDTQYF. Here the CDR3 DNA reads TGTGCCAGCAGTGAGGCGGGATTAGTCACAGATACGCAGTATTTT.

The V call is TRBV18, the J call TRBJ2-5, with D unclear. CDR1 is KGHSH, CDR2 LQKENI, per germline. Deletions cut 0 bases from V and 6 bases from J, with 8 bases between. This CDR3 comprises 13 residues. The CDR3 is CASSPPIEKTQYF. The CDR3 bases are TGTGCCAGCTCACCACCTATCGAGAAGACCCAGTACTTC.

This clone was found a few times. The chain uses TRBV7-2 and TRBJ2-7; D might be TRBD2 (5 bases). From germline, CDR1 is SGHTA and CDR2 FQGNSA. V dropped 2 bases and J dropped 0 bases, with 11 bases sitting between them. This CDR3 is built from 15 residues. This CDR3 reads CASSLIGGGSYEQYF. The CDR3 DNA reads TGTGCCAGCAGCTTAATCGGCGGAGGCTCCTACGAGCAGTACTTC.

This clone has more than one count but fewer than ten. This rearrangement joins TRBV23-1 to TRBJ2-7; tentatively, D is TRBD1 or TRBD2 (5 bases each). TRBV23-1 is an open reading frame whose function is uncertain. This CDR3 has 16 residues. The ends were cut back, 3 bases at V and 6 bases at J, with 21 bases in the middle. DNA for the CDR3: TGCGCCAGCAGTCAGAGGGGATCGGCAGGCCTCCGCGAGCAGTACGTC. This sequence encodes CASSQRGSAGLREQYV.

This clone was seen a few times. This chain connects TRBV5-1 to TRBJ2-1; the match to TRBD1 covers 11 bases. The CDR3 has 14 amino acids. In germline, CDR1 is SGHRS, CDR2 YFSETQ. The trim removed 4 bases at V and 6 bases at J, leaving 3 bases unmatched. CDR3 region: CASSPDRGPNEQFF. CDR3 DNA sequence: TGCGCCAGCAGCCCGGACAGGGGGCCCAATGAGCAGTTCTTC.

The chain links TRBV27 to TRBJ2-1; D tentatively fits TRBD1 or TRBD2 (6 bases each). There are 14 residues in the CDR3. The V gene lost 5 bases and the J gene lost 7 bases, with 15 bases spanning the gap. Germline V CDR1 and CDR2: MNHEY, SMNVEV (reference sequence). CDR3 DNA: TGTGCCAGCAGTCGTGGGGGGCAACGTAATGAGCAGTTCTTC. Translated, it gives CASSRGGQRNEQFF.

V usage is TRBV4-2 and J usage is TRBJ1-2; TRBD1 agrees at 8 bases. The length of the CDR3 is 14 residues. V lost 4 bases to trimming and J lost 8 bases; unmatched junction nucleotides: 9. Germline V CDR1 and CDR2: LGHNA, YNFKEQ. CDR3 protein: CASSPGQGFSGYTF. In DNA, the CDR3 is TGTGCCAGCAGCCCAGGACAGGGTTTCTCGGGCTACACCTTC.

This clone was observed a handful of times. CDR3 DNA sequence: TGTGCCAGCAGTGCCTCTTGGTCGGGCACTGAAGCTTTCTTT. Amino acids: CASSASWSGTEAFF. This chain uses TRBV27 with TRBJ1-1; D not certain. Trimming took off 5 bases at V and 4 bases at J, with 14 bases between the two ends. The V gene's germline CDR1 is MNHEY and CDR2 SMNVEV (reference sequence). This CDR3 spans 14 amino acids.

This clone was picked up a small number of times. This chain's CDR3 is CASPRTGAGDTQYF. The CDR3 nucleotides read TGTGCCAGCCCCAGGACAGGGGCGGGAGATACGCAGTATTTT. The genes are TRBV19 and TRBJ2-3, with TRBD1 matching over 9 bases. Germline loops: CDR1 LNHDA, CDR2 SQIVND (reference sequence). After removal of 9 bases from V and 5 bases from J, the junction contained 9 bases not matched to a gene. The length of the CDR3 is 14 residues.

This clone has just a few counts. The CDR3 DNA follows: TGTGCCAGCAGCTTAGGACACCGATCTAGCACAGATACGCAGTATTTT. Amino acids: CASSLGHRSSTDTQYF. The rearrangement links TRBV7-2 to TRBJ2-3; D gene uncertain. This CDR3 is built from 16 residues. CDR1 and CDR2 from the germline V gene are SGHTA and FQGNSA. The V end lost 1 base, the J end lost 0 bases, and 11 bases lay between the germline ends.

With respect to this clone: The sample contains more than one DNA sequence encoding this CDR3. The J gene is TRBJ2-1, the V gene TRBV30; tentatively, D is TRBD2 (5 bases). The germline CDR1 and CDR2 sequences are GTSNPN and SVGIG (reference sequence). With 0 bases removed from V and 7 bases from J, the gap between germline ends came to 13 bases. The CDR3 runs 14 residues. CDR3 DNA sequence: TGTGCCTGGAGTGTAGGAGGAGGCGGAAATGAGCAGTTCTTC. Translating gives CAWSVGGGGNEQFF. Supplemented by reference TRBV30 and TRBJ2-1, the full variable domain reads SQTIHQWPATLVQPVGSPLSLECTVEGTSNPNLYWYRQAAGRGLQLLFYSVGIGQISSEVPQNLSASRPQDRQFILSSKKLLLSDSGFYLCAWSVGGGGNEQFFGPGTRLTVL.

The CDR3 bases are TGTGCCAGCAGCCAAGATCCCCCGGAGACTGGGGCCAACGTCCTGACTTTC. Its translation: CASSQDPPETGANVLTF. The chain carries TRBV4-2 and TRBJ2-6; D uncertain. In germline, CDR1 is LGHNA, CDR2 YNFKEQ. Trimming took off 0 bases at V and 2 bases at J, with 11 bases between the two ends. This CDR3 has 17 amino acids.

This chain uses TRBV5-8 with TRBJ2-4; D ambiguous. This CDR3 contains 14 residues. V dropped 5 bases and J dropped 6 bases, with 15 bases sitting between them. The V gene's germline CDR1 is SGHTS and CDR2 YDEGEE. This CDR3 is CASRGSRELNIQYF. CDR3 in DNA: TGTGCCAGCAGGGGCTCACGTGAATTAAACATTCAGTACTTC.

This clone was observed a handful of times. The chain joins TRBV6-1 to TRBJ1-6; D may be TRBD1 (6 bases). CDR1 MNHNS and CDR2 SASEGT come from the germline V gene. V was shortened by 5 bases and J by 9 bases, with 17 bases between the two germline ends. The CDR3 length is 15 residues. The CDR3 sequence is CASSQTGLGGSPLHF. The CDR3 region has the DNA TGTGCCAGCAGTCAAACAGGGCTCGGTGGTTCACCCCTCCACTTT.